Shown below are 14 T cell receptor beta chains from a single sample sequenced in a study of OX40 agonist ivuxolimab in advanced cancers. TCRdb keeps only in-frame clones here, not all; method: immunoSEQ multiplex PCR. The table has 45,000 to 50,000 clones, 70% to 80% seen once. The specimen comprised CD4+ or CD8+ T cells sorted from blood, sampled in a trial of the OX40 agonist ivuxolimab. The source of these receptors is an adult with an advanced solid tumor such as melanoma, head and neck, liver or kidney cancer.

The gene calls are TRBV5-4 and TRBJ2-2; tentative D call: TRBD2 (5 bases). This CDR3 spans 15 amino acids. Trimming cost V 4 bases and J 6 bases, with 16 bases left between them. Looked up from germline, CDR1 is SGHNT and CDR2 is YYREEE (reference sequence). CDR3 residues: CASSQDGLLSGELFF. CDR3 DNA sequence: TGTGCCAGCAGCCAGGACGGACTTTTGTCCGGGGAGCTGTTTTTT. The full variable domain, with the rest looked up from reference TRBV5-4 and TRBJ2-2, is ETGVTQSPTHLIKTRGQQVTLRCSSQSGHNTVSWYQQALGQGPQFIFQYYREEENGRGNFPPRFSGLQFPNYSSELNVNALELDDSALYLCASSQDGLLSGELFFGEGSRLTVL.

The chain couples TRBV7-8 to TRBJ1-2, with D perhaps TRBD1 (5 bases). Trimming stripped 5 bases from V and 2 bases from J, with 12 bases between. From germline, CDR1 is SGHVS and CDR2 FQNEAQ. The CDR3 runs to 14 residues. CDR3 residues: CASSPVGGNYGYTF. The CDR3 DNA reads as TGTGCCAGCAGCCCGGTTGGGGGGAACTATGGCTACACCTTC.

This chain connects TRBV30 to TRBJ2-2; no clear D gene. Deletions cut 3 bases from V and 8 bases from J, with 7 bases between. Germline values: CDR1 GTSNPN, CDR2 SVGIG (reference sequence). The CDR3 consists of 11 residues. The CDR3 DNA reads TGTGCCTGGAGAGAACAAGGGGAGCTGTTTTTT. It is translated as CAWREQGELFF.

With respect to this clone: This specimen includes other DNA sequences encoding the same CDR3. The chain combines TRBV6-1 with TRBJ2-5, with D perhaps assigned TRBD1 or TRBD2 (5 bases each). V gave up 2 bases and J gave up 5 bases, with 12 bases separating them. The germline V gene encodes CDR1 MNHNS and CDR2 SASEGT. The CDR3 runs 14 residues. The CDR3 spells CASSETWGTETQYF. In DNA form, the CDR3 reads TGTGCCAGCAGTGAAACTTGGGGGACGGAGACCCAGTACTTC.

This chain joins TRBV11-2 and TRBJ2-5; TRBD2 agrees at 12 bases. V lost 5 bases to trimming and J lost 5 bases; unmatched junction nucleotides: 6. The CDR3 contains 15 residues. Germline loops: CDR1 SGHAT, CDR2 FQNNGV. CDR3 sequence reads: CASSRPSGGAETQYF. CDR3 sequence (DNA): TGTGCCAGCAGCCGTCCTAGCGGGGGGGCGGAGACCCAGTACTTC.

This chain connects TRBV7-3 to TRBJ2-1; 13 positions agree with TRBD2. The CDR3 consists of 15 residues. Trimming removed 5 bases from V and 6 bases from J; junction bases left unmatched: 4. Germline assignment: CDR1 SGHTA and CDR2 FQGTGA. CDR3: CASSPGLAGLNEQFF. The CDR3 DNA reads TGTGCCAGCAGCCCGGGACTAGCGGGACTCAATGAGCAGTTCTTC.

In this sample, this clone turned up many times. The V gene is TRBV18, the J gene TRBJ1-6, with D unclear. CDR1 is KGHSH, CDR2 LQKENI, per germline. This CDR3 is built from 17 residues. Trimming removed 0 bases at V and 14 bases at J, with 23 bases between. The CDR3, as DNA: TGTGCCAGCTCACCACCCGTCCGTCACGGTCCCTCATTCACCCTCCACTTT. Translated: CASSPPVRHGPSFTLHF.

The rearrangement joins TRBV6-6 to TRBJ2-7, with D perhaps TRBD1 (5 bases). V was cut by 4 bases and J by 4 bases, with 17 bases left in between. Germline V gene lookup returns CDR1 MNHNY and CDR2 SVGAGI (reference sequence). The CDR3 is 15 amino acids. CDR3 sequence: CASSLPETEKYEQYF. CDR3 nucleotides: TGTGCCAGCAGTTTGCCCGAGACAGAGAAATACGAGCAGTACTTC.

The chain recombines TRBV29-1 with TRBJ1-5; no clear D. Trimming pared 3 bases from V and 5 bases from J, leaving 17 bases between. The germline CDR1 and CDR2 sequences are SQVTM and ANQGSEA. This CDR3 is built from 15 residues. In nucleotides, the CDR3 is TGCAGCGTTGAGGGTTTGCTTGACGGTGATCAGCCCCAGCATTTT. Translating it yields CSVEGLLDGDQPQHF. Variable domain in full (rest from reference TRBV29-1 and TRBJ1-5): SAVISQKPSRDICQRGTSLTIQCQVDSQVTMMFWYRQQPGQSLTLIATANQGSEATYESGFVIDKFPISRPNLTFSTLTVSNMSPEDSSIYLCSVEGLLDGDQPQHFGDGTRLSIL.

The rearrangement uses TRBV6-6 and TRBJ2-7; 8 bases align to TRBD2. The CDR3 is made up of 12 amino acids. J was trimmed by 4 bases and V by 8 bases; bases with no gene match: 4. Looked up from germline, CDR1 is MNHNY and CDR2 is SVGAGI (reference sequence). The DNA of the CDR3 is TGTGCCAGCTCCGGGGGGGGATACGAGCAGTACTTC. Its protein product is CASSGGGYEQYF.

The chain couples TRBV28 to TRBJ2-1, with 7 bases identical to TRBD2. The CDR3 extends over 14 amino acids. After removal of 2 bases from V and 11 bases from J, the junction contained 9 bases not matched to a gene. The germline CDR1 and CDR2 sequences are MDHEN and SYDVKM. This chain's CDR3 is CASSLTGGSRKQFF. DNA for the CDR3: TGTGCCAGCAGTTTAACGGGGGGATCCAGGAAGCAGTTCTTC.

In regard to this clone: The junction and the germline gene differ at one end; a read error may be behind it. In DNA form, the CDR3 reads TGCGCCAGCAGTGAGGGGACAGGTACGCAGTATTTT. Protein product: CASSEGTGTQYF. The chain has TRBV10-1 and TRBJ2-3; 8 nucleotides agree with TRBD1. CDR3 length equals 12 residues. From germline, CDR1 is WNHNN and CDR2 SYGVQD (reference sequence).

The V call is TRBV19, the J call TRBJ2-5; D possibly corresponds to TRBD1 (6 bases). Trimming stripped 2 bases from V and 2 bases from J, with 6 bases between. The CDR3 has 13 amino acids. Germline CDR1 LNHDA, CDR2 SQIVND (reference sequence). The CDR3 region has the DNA TGTGCCAGTAGTATAAGGGGGCAAGAGACCCAGTACTTC. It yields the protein CASSIRGQETQYF. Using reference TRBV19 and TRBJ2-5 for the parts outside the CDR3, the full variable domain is DGGITQSPKYLFRKEGQNVTLSCEQNLNHDAMYWYRQDPGQGLRLIYYSQIVNDFQKGDIAEGYSVSREKKESFPLTVTSAQKNPTAFYLCASSIRGQETQYFGPGTRLLVL.

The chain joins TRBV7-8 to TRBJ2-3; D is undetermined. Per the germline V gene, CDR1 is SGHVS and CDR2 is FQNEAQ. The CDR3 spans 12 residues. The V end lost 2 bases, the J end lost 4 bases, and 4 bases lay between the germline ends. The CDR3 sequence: CASSLFPDTQYF. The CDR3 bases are TGTGCCAGCAGCTTATTTCCAGATACGCAGTATTTT.